This TCR beta chain was recorded in a study of blood T cell repertoires in COVID-19. Background on the study: Material from acute and convalescent COVID-19 was sourced from the United States, Italy and Spain. PBMCs, B-cell-depleted T cells, or T cells provided the cDNA or gDNA that made up the material.

This clone was seen a single time. In the authors' methods: Cell counts per sample came from amplifying reference gene primers. Assay used: immunoSEQ multiplex PCR; TCRdb lists only in-frame clones, some missing. The D gene and trimming were derived from the DNA, and the V and J assignments and clone size from that table. There are around 200,000 clones in the sample; about 87% occur only once, and 2% to 3% lies in the top ten. CDR3 length equals 16 residues. The germline CDR1 and CDR2 sequences are SGHNT and YYREEE (reference sequence). Trimming took 3 bases from V and 1 from J, leaving 15 bases between them.

This TCR was sampled from a man aged 35 to 55 with active or convalescent COVID-19. Material: peripheral blood. The chain has TRBV5-4 and TRBJ2-3, with D unresolved. The CDR3 sequence: CASSSYTNHGTDTQYF. CDR3 bases: TGTGCCAGCAGCTCTTACACAAACCATGGCACAGATACGCAGTATTTT.